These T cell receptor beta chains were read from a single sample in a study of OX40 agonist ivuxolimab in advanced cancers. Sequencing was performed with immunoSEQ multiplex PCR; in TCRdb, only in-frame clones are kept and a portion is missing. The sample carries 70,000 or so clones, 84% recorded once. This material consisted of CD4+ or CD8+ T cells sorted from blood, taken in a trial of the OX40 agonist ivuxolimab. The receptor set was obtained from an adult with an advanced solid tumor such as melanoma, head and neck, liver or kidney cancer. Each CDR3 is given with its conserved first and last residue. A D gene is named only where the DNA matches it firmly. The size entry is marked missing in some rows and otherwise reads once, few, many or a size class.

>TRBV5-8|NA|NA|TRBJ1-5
CASSRWDGSNQPQHF
TGTGCCAGCAGCCGATGGGACGGTAGCAATCAGCCCCAGCATTTT
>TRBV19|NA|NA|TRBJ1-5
CASSMRTAQGNQPQHF
TGTGCCAGTAGTATGAGGACGGCCCAGGGTAATCAGCCCCAGCATTTT
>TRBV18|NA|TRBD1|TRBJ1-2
CASSQGTEVSNYGYTF
TGTGCCAGCTCACAGGGGACAGAAGTTTCTAACTATGGCTACACCTTC
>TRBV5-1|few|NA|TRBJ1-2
CASSLERAGGYTF
TGCGCCAGCAGCTTGGAGCGGGCCGGCGGCTACACCTTC
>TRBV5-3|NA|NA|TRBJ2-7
CARSHIPAEYF
TGTGCCAGAAGTCACATACCCGCGGAGTACTTC
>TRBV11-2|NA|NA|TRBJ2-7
CASNLRSTGTYEQYF
TGTGCCAGCAATCTCCGCTCGACAGGTACCTACGAGCAGTACTTC
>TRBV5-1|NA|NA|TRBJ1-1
CASSWKGSDTEAFF
TGCGCCAGCAGCTGGAAGGGGAGTGACACTGAAGCTTTCTTT
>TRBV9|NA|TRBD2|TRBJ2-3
CASSVGNSGGARTDTQYF
TGTGCCAGCAGCGTAGGTAATAGCGGGGGGGCACGAACAGATACGCAGTATTTT
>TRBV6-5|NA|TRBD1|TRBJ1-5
CASSYQGTGLNQPQHF
TGTGCCAGCAGTTACCAGGGGACAGGGCTAAATCAGCCCCAGCATTTT
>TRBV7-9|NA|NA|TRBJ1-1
CASSLSGNTEAFF
TGTGCCAGCAGCTTATCTGGGAACACTGAAGCTTTCTTT
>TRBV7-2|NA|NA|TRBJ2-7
CASSHGRNYEQYF
TGTGCCAGCAGCCACGGACGGAACTACGAGCAGTACTTC
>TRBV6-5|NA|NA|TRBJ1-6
CASSYSGTRFLSF
TGTGCCAGCAGTTACTCAGGGACACGTTTTTTATCCTTT
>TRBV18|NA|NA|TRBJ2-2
CASSPQEGGGLTGELFF
TGTGCCAGCTCACCACAGGAAGGCGGGGGCCTCACCGGGGAGCTGTTTTTT
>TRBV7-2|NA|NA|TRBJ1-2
CASSLEGLRLGGYTF
TGTGCCAGCAGCTTAGAGGGACTGAGGCTCGGGGGCTACACCTTC
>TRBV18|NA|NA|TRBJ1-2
CASSPASLSYGYTF
TGTGCCAGCTCACCGGCGTCACTCAGCTATGGCTACACCTTC
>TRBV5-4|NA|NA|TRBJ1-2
CASSLDLTNYQDGYTF
TGTGCCAGCAGCTTGGATTTAACAAATTATCAGGATGGCTACACCTTC
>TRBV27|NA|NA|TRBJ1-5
CASSRLRGSNQPQHF
TGTGCCAGCAGCCGCCTGAGGGGCAGTAATCAGCCCCAGCATTTT
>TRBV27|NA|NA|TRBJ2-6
CASSSWTARANVLTF
TGTGCCAGCAGTTCCTGGACCGCCAGGGCCAACGTCCTGACTTTC
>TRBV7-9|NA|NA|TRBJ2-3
CASSLGQLNTQYF
TGTGCCAGCAGCCTAGGACAGCTCAATACGCAGTATTTT
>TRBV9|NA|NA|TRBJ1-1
CASSVADGTEAFF
TGTGCCAGCAGCGTAGCGGACGGCACTGAAGCTTTCTTT
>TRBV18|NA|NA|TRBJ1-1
CASSPRGSVNTEAFF
TGTGCCAGCTCACCACGAGGCAGCGTGAACACTGAAGCTTTCTTT
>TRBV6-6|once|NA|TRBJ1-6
CASSFAPDSPLHF
TGTGCCAGCAGTTTCGCACCTGATTCACCCCTCCACTTT
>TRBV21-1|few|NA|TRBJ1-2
CASSKDGQGASYGYTF
TGTGCCAGCAGCAAGGACGGACAGGGTGCGAGCTATGGCTACACCTTC
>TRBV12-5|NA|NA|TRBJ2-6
CASGSSGTHNSGANVLTF
TGTGCTAGTGGTTCCTCCGGGACTCATAACTCTGGGGCCAACGTCCTGACTTTC
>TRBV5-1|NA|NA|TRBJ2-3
CASSLFRGTDTQYF
TGCGCCAGCAGCTTGTTCAGGGGCACAGATACGCAGTATTTT